This T cell receptor beta chain stems from a study of T-cell memory formation after mild COVID-19. Looked up from germline, CDR1 is MNHEY and CDR2 is SVGEGT. Trimming took 5 bases from V and 10 from J; bases not matched to a gene: 23. CDR3 size: 18 residues. A single record per CDR3 protein comes from TCRdb applying MiXCR to the 5' RACE reads. The sample lists roughly 350,000 distinct CDR3 sequences; around 28% were seen once. Overall study findings and caveats: Second-wave clones that peaked on day 37 lacked confirmed SARS-CoV-2 specificity. Several responding clones turned up in pre-infection memory, indicating that cross-reactive memory may have taken part.

Of note for this clonotype: The antigen is unknown.

The chain employs TRBV6-2 or TRBV6-3 and TRBJ2-3; TRBD2 matches 8 bases. What was sequenced was PBMCs or a T cell subset sorted from them (not recorded which). The clonotype was recovered from an adult woman who had mild COVID-19 (a few samples of this study predate the infection). Cell type and time point are not known. Here the CDR3 DNA reads TGTGCCAGCAGTCACCCCGGGACTAGTGCACACCGAGTCAAGGCGCAGTATTTT. Translation: CASSHPGTSAHRVKAQYF.